This entry lists 13 T cell receptor beta chains sequenced from one sample in a study of blood T cell repertoires in COVID-19. The repertoire was sequenced with immunoSEQ multiplex PCR; TCRdb's copy has only in-frame clones and lacks some. This sample yields around 230,000 clones, of which around 86% are seen a single time; around 3.3% belongs to the top ten. The specimen sequenced was PBMCs or T cells enriched from blood (not recorded which). Receptors were obtained from a woman in her 40s with acute COVID-19.

As DNA, the CDR3 is TGTGCCAGCAGTGGTAGGGACAGGGTAAAGTTTCAAGAGACCCAGTACTTC. Translating gives CASSGRDRVKFQETQYF. V usage is TRBV25-1 and J usage is TRBJ2-5; the match to TRBD1 covers 9 bases. Germline CDR1 and CDR2: MGHDK and SYGVNS. V was clipped by 4 bases and J by 2 bases; unmatched bases: 11. The CDR3 length is 17 residues.

The gene calls are TRBV19 and TRBJ1-2; TRBD1 matches 8 bases. Germline V lookup: CDR1 LNHDA, CDR2 SQIVND (reference sequence). V gave up 4 bases and J gave up 3 bases; unmatched junction bases: 13. The CDR3 loop spans 17 amino acids. The CDR3 coding sequence is TGTGCCAGTAGTACCGGGACAGGTGGGTCAGAGGACTATGGCTACACCTTC. It specifies CASSTGTGGSEDYGYTF.

The chain combines TRBV18 with TRBJ2-4, with TRBD1 identical over 7 bases. Germline CDR1 and CDR2: KGHSH and LQKENI. This CDR3 has 16 residues. V shed 6 bases, J shed 0 bases, and the junction held 8 bases outside the gene matches. This CDR3 reads CASSLGTEKAKNIQYF. In DNA form, the CDR3 reads TGTGCCAGCTCCCTCGGGACAGAAAAAGCCAAAAACATTCAGTACTTC.

The chain combines TRBV6-5 with TRBJ1-1, with D maybe TRBD1 (5 bases). There are 13 residues in the CDR3. V gave up 7 bases and J gave up 6 bases, with 15 bases separating them. Germline assignment: CDR1 MNHEY and CDR2 SVGAGI. CDR3 protein: CASKLLGVSEAFF. The CDR3 DNA is TGTGCCAGCAAGCTTTTAGGGGTTTCTGAAGCTTTCTTT.

The rearrangement joins TRBV10-3 to TRBJ2-2; TRBD2 might be the D (6 bases). Germline loops: CDR1 ENHRY, CDR2 SYGVKD. The CDR3 is 12 amino acids. Trimming removed 8 bases from V and 6 bases from J, with 10 bases in between. CDR3 nucleotide sequence: TGTGCCATCTCGGGAGAGGCCGGGGAGCTGTTTTTT. Translating it yields CAISGEAGELFF.

The J gene is TRBJ2-1, the V gene TRBV5-4, with 13 bases that match TRBD2. The germline CDR1 and CDR2 sequences are SGHNT and YYREEE (reference sequence). The CDR3 length is 16 residues. The J segment lost 8 bases and the V segment lost 4 bases, leaving 9 bases of the junction unmatched. The CDR3 is CASSLRTSGRFYEQFF. The CDR3 coding sequence is TGTGCCAGCAGCCTTAGGACTAGCGGGAGATTCTATGAGCAGTTCTTC.

The gene calls are TRBV11-3 and TRBJ1-5, with D unresolved. CDR1 is SGHNT, CDR2 YENEEA, per germline. CDR3 length: 13 amino acids. V lost 3 bases and J lost 6, with 9 bases in between. CDR3 residues: CASSLTAFQPQHF. For the CDR3, the DNA is TGTGCCAGCAGCTTGACTGCTTTTCAGCCCCAGCATTTT.

Of note for this clone: Other DNA sequences in the same sample also yield this CDR3. The V and J genes are TRBV18 and TRBJ1-6; 9 bases agree with TRBD1. The CDR3 loop spans 15 amino acids. The V and J ends lost 0 bases and 6 bases, in that order; junction bases with no gene match: 0. The V gene's germline CDR1 is KGHSH and CDR2 LQKENI. CDR3 bases: TGTGCCAGCTCACCACCGGGACAGGGTAATTCACCCCTCCACTTT. This gives the protein CASSPPGQGNSPLHF.

This clone occurred a few times. The chain links TRBV5-1 to TRBJ1-6; D possibly corresponds to TRBD1 (6 bases). This CDR3 has 16 amino acids. Per germline, CDR1 SGHRS and CDR2 YFSETQ. V lost 0 bases, J lost 7 bases, and 14 bases lay in between. CDR3 in amino acids: CASSLELTGPNSPLHF. CDR3 sequence (DNA): TGCGCCAGCAGCTTGGAACTGACAGGCCCAAATTCACCCCTCCACTTT.

As concerns this clone: The sample carries other DNA sequences with the same CDR3. The chain employs TRBV19 and TRBJ2-7; 12 nucleotides match TRBD2. The germline CDR1 and CDR2 sequences are LNHDA and SQIVND (reference sequence). Trimming cost V 2 bases and J 1 base; bases outside gene matches: 6. This CDR3 comprises 17 residues. The DNA for the CDR3 is TGTGCCAGTAGTATATCCGGACTAGCGGGAAGTTCCTACGAGCAGTACTTC. It translates to CASSISGLAGSSYEQYF.

The rearrangement uses TRBV19 and TRBJ2-6; 7 bases are shared with TRBD1. This CDR3 contains 16 residues. V lost 4 bases, J lost 0 bases, and 3 bases stayed unmatched. CDR1 and CDR2 from the germline V gene are LNHDA and SQIVND (reference sequence). The CDR3 sequence: CASSRDRDSGANVLTF. CDR3 DNA: TGTGCCAGTAGTAGGGACAGAGACTCTGGGGCCAACGTCCTGACTTTC.

This chain uses TRBV6-5 with TRBJ2-6, with 7 bases that match TRBD1. V shed 7 bases, J shed 3 bases, and the junction held 6 bases outside the gene matches. Germline CDR1 reads MNHEY; CDR2 reads SVGAGI. The length of the CDR3 is 15 residues. CDR3 DNA sequence: TGTGCCAGCACCCAAACAGGGGATGGGGCCAACGTCCTGACTTTC. This codes for CASTQTGDGANVLTF.

This clone was seen just once. The V call is TRBV10-2, the J call TRBJ2-3; 9 nucleotides line up with TRBD2. Unmatched junction bases numbered 11, after V lost 0 bases and J lost 1 base. This CDR3 has 19 residues. Germline loops: CDR1 WSHSY, CDR2 SAAADI. The CDR3 nucleotides read TGCGCCAGCAGTGAGTCGGGACTAGCAGCAGGTAGGGGCACAGATACGCAGTATTTT. Translating it yields CASSESGLAAGRGTDTQYF.